The present T cell receptor beta chain was sequenced within a study of blood T cell repertoires in COVID-19. The CDR3 extends over 17 amino acids. Germline V lookup: CDR1 SEHNR, CDR2 FQNEAQ (reference sequence). The ends were cut back, 1 base at V and 0 bases at J, with 13 bases in the middle. The data were produced by immunoSEQ multiplex PCR, yet TCRdb's version contains in-frame clones alone and is incomplete. The sample includes a few hundred thousand clones, roughly 90% of them seen just once. The J gene is TRBJ1-3, the V gene TRBV7-9; D is perhaps TRBD1 (5 bases). Input material: PBMCs or T cells enriched from blood (not recorded which). The sequence was obtained from a woman aged 35 to 49 who had recovered from COVID-19. In nucleotides, the CDR3 is TGTGCCAGCAGCTTAGGCAGGGTTGGATTCTCTGGAAACACCATATATTTT. This translates into CASSLGRVGFSGNTIYF.